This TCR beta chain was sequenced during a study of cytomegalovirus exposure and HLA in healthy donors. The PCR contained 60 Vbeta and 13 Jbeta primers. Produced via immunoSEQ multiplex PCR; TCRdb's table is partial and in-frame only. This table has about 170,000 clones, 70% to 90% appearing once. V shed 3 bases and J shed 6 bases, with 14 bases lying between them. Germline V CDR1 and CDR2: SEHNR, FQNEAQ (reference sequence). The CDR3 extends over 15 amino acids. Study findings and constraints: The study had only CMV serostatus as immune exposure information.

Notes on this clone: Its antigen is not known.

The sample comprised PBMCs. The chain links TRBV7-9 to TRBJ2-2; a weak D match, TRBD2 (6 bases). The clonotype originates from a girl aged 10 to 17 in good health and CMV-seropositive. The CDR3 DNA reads TGTGCCAGCAGCTTGGGACTCACTGGGTCCGGGGAGCTGTTTTTT. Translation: CASSLGLTGSGELFF.